The table lists the clone carrying this T cell receptor beta chain with a few counts. Any gene name here is a mouse gene name. The CDR3 is cut off 1 residue early in the read; its end comes from the germline J gene. TCRdb keeps only in-frame clones here, not all; method: immunoSEQ multiplex PCR. In the table there are about 1,600 clones, approximately 52% of which are singletons. This specimen comes from a study of tissue T cells after allogeneic stem cell transplantation. The CDR3 spans 15 residues. The trim removed 4 bases at V and 1 base at J, leaving 1 base unmatched. Germline loops: CDR1 NSQYPW, CDR2 LRSPGD (reference sequence). Time point of the sample: mouse harvest day 14 after allogeneic transplant. Each mouse received 10^7 T-cell-depleted marrow cells plus 10^6 splenic CD5+ T cells by tail vein. Mice had MHC-mismatched B6 into BALB/c GVHD, sampled day 7 or 14.

J is TRBJ1-1 and V is TRBV1, with 12 bases identical to TRBD1. The source material was spleen. The sequence came from a female BALB/c mouse given C57BL/6 T cells with graft-versus-host disease after an allogeneic hematopoietic cell transplant. The CDR3 protein is CTCSVGQGANTEVFF. The CDR3 DNA, read in part, is TGCACCTGCAGTGTGGGACAGGGGGCGAACACAGAAGTCTTC.